This T cell receptor beta chain is drawn from a study of shared clonotypes between healthy human individuals (dated by TCRdb to between 2020 and 2021). Study-level background: The cohort comprised a couple of women and three men aged 18 to 49 years. For each donor, CD4 naive and CD4 memory were each given three plates, CD8 naive was given two plates, and CD8 memory was given one plate. Blood TCR repertoires of about 5 healthy adults were deeply sequenced to estimate repertoire size and the extent of clonotype sharing between individuals. Different laboratories and diverse techniques were used to prepare libraries and sequence TCR repertoires, to increase sequencing depth and limit assay-specific biases. Leukapheresis yielded between about 0.85 and 9.5 billion PBMCs per donor.

A note on this clone: It lacks a known antigen. No much larger clone is present one base from it, and per-base qualities are unavailable.

The investigation overall reported the following: Pairwise subsampling led to the expectation that sequencing depth would affect the degree of clonotype sharing among donors. Larger estimated clonotype richness was generally found for naive subsets than for memory subsets. Compared with non-shared clonotypes, clonotypes shared by all four sorted-subset donors had higher generation probabilities. The genetic and exposure-history diversity represented was limited by the small number of donors. Even with the large sequencing depth, rarefaction of the sorted-subset datasets indicated that sequencing was incomplete. When a few donors were compared, the shared fraction of clonotypes was 5% to 6.5% for naive CD4, approximately 3.3% for naive CD8, 2.3% for memory CD4, and less than 0.45% for memory CD8. Sampling was limited to blood, and TCR repertoires in tissue likely differ from TCR repertoires in blood.

Donors were healthy HIV-negative adults with no recently reported acute infections or vaccinations. Only Caucasian adults living in Nashville, Tennessee, USA were represented among the donors. CD4+ T cells were enriched through magnetic negative selection, after which naive cells were positively selected on CD45RA and the remaining negative fraction served as the memory subset. Blood was collected by leukapheresis, and PBMCs were isolated by Ficoll-Histopaque density gradient centrifugation and then cryopreserved in liquid nitrogen vapor phase. Analytical flow cytometry was used to check the purity and quantity of each magnetically sorted T cell population. Genomic DNA was isolated from each sorted fraction and quantified by UV absorbance on a Nanodrop 2000c. The CDR3, from cysteine to phenylalanine, totals 13 residues. Just the 39-base CDR3 DNA is kept, in frame starting at base 1. The germline ends are 11 bases apart after V is trimmed by 4 bases and J by 3 bases. From the germline V gene, CDR1 is SQVTM and CDR2 is ANQGSEA.

TCR CDR3 regions were amplified from genomic DNA by multiplex PCR using the deep immunoSEQ assay. Extracted genomic DNA from each cell subset was distributed evenly across all wells of several immunoSEQ 96-well plates, and each plate was treated as a replicate. For sorted subsets, each replicate PCR was loaded with about 200 ng genomic DNA, equivalent to 30,000 or so T cell genomes. The purified libraries were quantified using a Qubit 3.0 fluorometer, sized with a Bioanalyzer 2100, and then quantified again using the KAPA Library Quantification kit. Every immunoSEQ 96-well plate was sequenced on a dedicated single-read 150-cycle Illumina NextSeq 550 flow cell. In the source study's methods: The immunoSEQ output contained only junctional sequences without quality scores, so filtering could not match that applied to full-length reads. To assign V/J genes and CDR3, sequences were annotated using PyIR, a Python wrapper for IgBLAST v1.9, with IMGT germline references. Reads with weak V/J assignments (E-value above 1e-6), missing CDR3, stop codons, out-of-frame junctions, or ambiguous translated residues were removed. A V3J clonotype was defined by an identical inferred V gene, J gene, and CDR3 amino acid sequence. To compute the percentage overlap between repertoires, the number of shared unique clonotypes was divided by the size of the smaller repertoire. Three approaches were used to assess repertoire richness: RTK rarefaction, the Chao1 estimator, and Recon v2.1 estimates of unobserved clonotypes. Generation probabilities were computed with OLGA for all TCRbeta clonotypes obtained by the gDNA method from four donors. In TCRdb, the immuneACCESS table is reduced to in-frame sequences with V and J assigned. These tables do not hold every clone; where another copy was compared, an unresolved V gene accounts for under half, and the others remain unexplained. V, J and clone size are taken as reported in that table, and D and trimming were inferred from the DNA itself. Counted in this sample were about 2.3 million clones; about 90% of them appeared once. Around 0.38% of the sample comes from the top ten.

The sequence was obtained from a man aged 18 to 30 in good health. Some clones in this sample may be carry-over from other donors' samples. Sequencing input: naive CD4+ T cells from PBMCs. What the cell subset or site label conveys for this sample: CD45RA+ positively selected. This chain joins TRBV29-1 to TRBJ2-3; the D gene is perhaps TRBD1, from 5 matching bases. The DNA is as follows: TGCAGCGTTGTTCAGGGTCCTACAGATACGCAGTATTTT. It encodes CSVVQGPTDTQYF.